Below are 11 T cell receptor beta chains sequenced from a single sample in a study of CD8+ T cells in alopecia areata. Following RNA extraction, reverse transcription yielded cDNA that acted as the sequencing template. The method was immunoSEQ multiplex PCR; TCRdb's version includes in-frame clones alone and lacks a portion of them. The sample shows over 150,000 clones, approximately 60% of them seen only once. Treatment described: oral pan-JAK inhibitor, 5-10 mg twice daily. Sample: CD4+ T cells sorted from blood, taken at week 4, from a patient treated with tofacitinib. These TCRs come from a human donor with alopecia areata.

This clone was observed a handful of times. The genes are TRBV16 and TRBJ2-7, with 7 bases that match TRBD1. The J segment lost 4 bases and the V segment lost 2 bases, leaving 8 bases of the junction unmatched. Germline V CDR1 and CDR2: KGHSY, FQNENV. The CDR3 consists of 15 residues. Written as DNA, the CDR3 is TGTGCCAGCAGCCAAGCGCCCGGGACAGCTTACGAGCAGTACTTC. It codes for CASSQAPGTAYEQYF.

This clone occurred a few times. V gene TRBV10-3 combines with J gene TRBJ2-3; no clear D. Germline V gene sequence: CDR1 ENHRY, CDR2 SYGVKD. This CDR3 is 16 amino acids long. Trimming cost V 9 bases and J 3 bases, with 22 bases left between them. The CDR3 spells CAMKRGRQLETDTQYF. The CDR3 bases are TGTGCCATGAAACGCGGACGGCAGCTCGAGACAGATACGCAGTATTTT.

This clone appeared a few times. The rearrangement uses TRBV7-8 and TRBJ2-7, with TRBD1 matching 8 bases. The CDR3 spans 15 residues. J lost 3 bases, V lost 4 bases, and 8 bases had no gene match. Per the germline V gene, CDR1 is SGHVS and CDR2 is FQNEAQ. The CDR3 is CASSSTGDLSYEQYF. In DNA, the CDR3 is TGTGCCAGCAGCTCGACAGGGGACCTAAGCTACGAGCAGTACTTC.

The gene calls are TRBV2 and TRBJ2-5; 8 bases agree with TRBD2. From germline, CDR1 is SNHLY and CDR2 FYNNEI. The trim removed 7 bases at V and 0 bases at J, leaving 7 bases unmatched. This CDR3 contains 15 residues. The CDR3 DNA is TGTGCCAGCAACTTGGCGGGGGGATACCAAGAGACCCAGTACTTC. It translates to CASNLAGGYQETQYF.

The CDR3 here is CASSSRINQPQHF. The DNA of the CDR3 is TGTGCCAGCAGCTCCCGTATCAATCAGCCCCAGCATTTT. This rearrangement joins TRBV6-5 to TRBJ1-5; no clear D gene. V shed 6 bases and J shed 3 bases, with 9 bases lying between them. There are 13 residues in the CDR3. The V gene's germline CDR1 is MNHEY and CDR2 SVGAGI.

This clone was seen only a few times. The V call is TRBV18, the J call TRBJ1-1; 8 nucleotides agree with TRBD1. The CDR3 sequence is 14 residues long. The J segment lost 7 bases and the V segment lost 3 bases, leaving 7 bases of the junction unmatched. Germline CDR1 is KGHSH and CDR2 is LQKENI. CDR3 residues: CASSPLGRGHEAFF. The CDR3 DNA follows: TGTGCCAGCTCACCCCTGGGCAGGGGGCATGAAGCTTTCTTT.

The chain has TRBV15 and TRBJ2-4, with a weak D call TRBD2 (5 bases). The length of the CDR3 is 17 residues. The V gene lost 0 bases and the J gene lost 4 bases, with 16 bases spanning the gap. CDR1 is LNHNV and CDR2 is YYDKDF in the germline V gene (reference sequence). CDR3 residues: CATSRDLVQPGKNIQYF. CDR3 bases: TGTGCCACCAGCAGAGATCTTGTCCAGCCGGGGAAAAACATTCAGTACTTC.

The genes are TRBV5-6 and TRBJ1-2; 10 bases fit TRBD1. Trimming at V came to 4 bases and at J to 4 bases, leaving 13 bases not matched to a gene. CDR3 length: 17 amino acids. Germline CDR1 reads SGHDT; CDR2 reads YYEEEE. CDR3 amino acids: CASSVRDRGTLTYGYTF. For the CDR3, the DNA is TGTGCCAGCAGCGTCCGGGACAGGGGTACTTTGACCTATGGCTACACCTTC.

This clone came up a few times. The V call is TRBV28, the J call TRBJ2-5, with D possibly matching TRBD2 (7 bases). Deletions cut 3 bases from V and 5 bases from J, with 16 bases between. Germline loops: CDR1 MDHEN, CDR2 SYDVKM. This CDR3 has 15 residues. The CDR3 sequence: CASSFRGARRETQYF. In DNA, the CDR3 is TGTGCCAGCAGTTTTCGGGGGGCCCGCCGGGAGACCCAGTACTTC.

As regards this clone: The junction departs from the called germline gene at one end, perhaps through a read error. This rearrangement joins TRBV5-1 to TRBJ2-7; TRBD1 aligns across 8 bases. The CDR3 length is 13 residues. CDR1 is SGHRS and CDR2 is YFSETQ in the germline V gene. CDR3 nucleotides: TGCGCCAGCAGCTTGGAGCAGCCCGGACAGGGAAACTTC. The encoded protein is CASSLEQPGQGNF.

The chain combines TRBV7-9 with TRBJ2-5, with 9 bases matching TRBD1. This CDR3 region has 14 residues. Germline V gene data show CDR1 as SEHNR and CDR2 as FQNEAQ (reference sequence). V was clipped by 5 bases and J by 4 bases; unmatched bases: 5. For the CDR3, the DNA is TGTGCCAGCAGCCGGACAGGGGTGAGAGAGACCCAGTACTTC. Its protein is CASSRTGVRETQYF.